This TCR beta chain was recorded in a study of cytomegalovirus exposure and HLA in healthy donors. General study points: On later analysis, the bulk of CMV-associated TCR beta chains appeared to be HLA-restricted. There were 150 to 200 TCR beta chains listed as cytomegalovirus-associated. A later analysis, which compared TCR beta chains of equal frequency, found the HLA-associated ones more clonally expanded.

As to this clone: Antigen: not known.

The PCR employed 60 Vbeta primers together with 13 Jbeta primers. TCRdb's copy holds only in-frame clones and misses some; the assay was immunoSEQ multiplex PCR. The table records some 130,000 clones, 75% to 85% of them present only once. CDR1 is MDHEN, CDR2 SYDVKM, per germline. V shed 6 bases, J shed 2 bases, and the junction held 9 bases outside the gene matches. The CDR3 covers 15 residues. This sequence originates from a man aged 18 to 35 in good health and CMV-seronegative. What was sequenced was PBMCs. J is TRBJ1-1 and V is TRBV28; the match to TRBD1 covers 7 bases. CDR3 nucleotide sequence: TGTGCCAGCAGCTTGGGGACAGCGAGCAACACTGAAGCTTTCTTT. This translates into CASSLGTASNTEAFF.